This section outlines one TCR beta chain sequence together with its context. This may arise from a read error, as a much more abundant clone is one base away. What was amplified from RNA transcripts were TCR beta CDR3 regions. HTBI primers were used for first-round RT-PCR of the TCR CDR3. TCRdb called the multiplex PCR reads again in MiXCR, with one record for every CDR3 protein. The sample holds 300,000 to 450,000 distinct CDR3 sequences, roughly 13% seen once. This CDR3 comprises 13 residues. Per germline, CDR1 DFQATT and CDR2 SNEGSKA (reference sequence). These data originate in a study of T cells in Graves' hyperthyroidism and ophthalmopathy.

The sample comprised blood. V is TRBV20-1 and J is TRBJ2-7, with 7 bases matching TRBD2. This clonotype originated in a man aged 30 to 45 with Graves' hyperthyroidism that later progressed to Graves' ophthalmopathy. CDR3 sequence reads: CSALPGGDYGQYF. The CDR3 DNA sequence: TGCAGTGCTTTACCGGGAGGAGATTACGGGCAGTACTTC.